This T cell receptor beta chain was identified in a study of CD8 T cells in ankylosing spondylitis (dated by TCRdb to between 2016 and 2019). Background on the whole study: To find TCR variants linked to disease, the study profiled T cell receptor beta repertoires in ankylosing spondylitis patients and healthy donors. Peripheral blood was sampled, and synovial fluid was additionally collected from ankylosing spondylitis patients. The full study cohort comprised 25 ankylosing spondylitis patients and 110 or so healthy donors. Results and caveats for the whole study, not just this receptor: In peripheral blood, the disease-linked clones were found at relatively low frequencies and had a CD8+ phenotype. Some TCR beta motif variants had previously been reported in synovial fluid and blood of reactive arthritis patients, which suggested common disease-initiation mechanisms. A TCR beta motif made up of several highly homologous amino acid variants appeared to be characteristic of blood from ankylosing spondylitis patients. Significant enrichment of the disease-linked clones was reported in matched synovial fluid samples from ankylosing spondylitis patients.

This sample was sequenced with an Illumina HiSeq 2500. Quantitative 5'-RACE with molecular barcodes was used to prepare TCR beta libraries. On the study's bioinformatics: To identify disease-linked TCR variants, a new computational method was used, one built on a probabilistic model of VDJ rearrangement. TCRdb trimmed public reads at Q25 via fastp, called clones via MiXCR and kept in-frame beta chains. Each record represents a unique CDR3 protein, reported with the most common genes and DNA among its rows. TCRdb, not the original authors, processed these V and J calls. This sample holds roughly 240,000 distinct CDR3 sequences; 8% to 10% were observed only once. The ten largest clones represent approximately 5% of the sample. This clonotype was found many times. It lacks a known antigen. No clone much larger than this one lies a single base away; base qualities are absent. Cut back by 4 bases and 6 bases, the V and J ends lie 13 bases apart. The CDR3, from cysteine to phenylalanine, totals 13 residues. The entry retains the CDR3 DNA only, 39 bases that are in frame from base 1. Reading the germline V gene gives CDR1 SGDLS and CDR2 YYNGEE.

In this chain, TRBV9 is recombined with TRBJ1-2; the D gene is not confidently resolved. Material for sequencing was blood, either unsorted or a sorted T cell fraction (not recorded which). This TCR was sampled from a female donor with ankylosing spondylitis or in good health (not recorded which). The encoded CDR3 is CASSPSLGHGYTF. The base sequence is TGTGCCAGCAGCCCCTCACTAGGGCATGGCTACACCTTC.